The following is a T cell receptor beta chain sequence with its context. Its antigen is not yet known. Per-base qualities were not stored, and no clone one base away is much larger. The entry originates in a study of lymphopenia after photon versus proton radiotherapy (dated by TCRdb to about 2019). With respect to the entire study: In patients with gastrointestinal tumors who developed high-grade lymphopenia, the study compared the immunological effects of photon radiation therapy with those of proton radiation therapy. The goal of the study was to characterize the differences between the two radiation modalities in how they affect the immune system. The cohort comprised roughly 20 patients with gastrointestinal tumors who received either photon or proton therapy and then developed lymphopenia.

The library relied on the immunoSEQ multiplex PCR assay. T cell repertoires were profiled by deep sequencing of rearranged TCR beta loci, alongside multiparametric flow cytometry. TCRdb provides this immuneACCESS table in a form limited to in-frame rearrangements. Some clones are lacking; in checked studies, under half of them reflect an unresolved V gene, and why the rest are absent is not known. Here the sample has tens of thousands of clones; around 90% occur a single time. The ten largest make up approximately 2.9% of the sample. Overall study results and their limits: Across the cohort, among patients who died, a greater drop in TCR diversity after the nadir was inversely correlated with overall survival time. During treatment, patients who received photon therapy lost naive T cells and TCR diversity and gained effector/memory populations, whereas patients who received proton therapy remained relatively stable. The survival association was assessed only in patients who died, and the authors presented better survival with proton therapy as a possibility rather than a demonstrated result. After the lymphocyte count nadir, photon-treated repertoires showed oligoclonal expansion, especially of CD8+ Temra cells, which drove the drop in diversity.

This sequence was found in a woman aged 70-85 years with pancreatic cancer. The sample in question was peripheral blood, obtained from a patient treated with photon-based radiotherapy.

The sequenced DNA is TGTGCCAGCAGCGCCGACAGGGGTACGCAGTATTTT. It translates as CASSADRGTQYF. This chain joins TRBV7-3 to TRBJ2-3; the central 8 bases match TRBD1. The V end gives up 5 bases and the J end 8 bases, leaving 3 bases in the junction not matched to a gene. The CDR3 has 12 amino acids, counting the end cysteine and phenylalanine. The CDR3 DNA has 36 bases and is translated from base 1. The germline V gene supplies CDR1 SGHTA and CDR2 FQGTGA.